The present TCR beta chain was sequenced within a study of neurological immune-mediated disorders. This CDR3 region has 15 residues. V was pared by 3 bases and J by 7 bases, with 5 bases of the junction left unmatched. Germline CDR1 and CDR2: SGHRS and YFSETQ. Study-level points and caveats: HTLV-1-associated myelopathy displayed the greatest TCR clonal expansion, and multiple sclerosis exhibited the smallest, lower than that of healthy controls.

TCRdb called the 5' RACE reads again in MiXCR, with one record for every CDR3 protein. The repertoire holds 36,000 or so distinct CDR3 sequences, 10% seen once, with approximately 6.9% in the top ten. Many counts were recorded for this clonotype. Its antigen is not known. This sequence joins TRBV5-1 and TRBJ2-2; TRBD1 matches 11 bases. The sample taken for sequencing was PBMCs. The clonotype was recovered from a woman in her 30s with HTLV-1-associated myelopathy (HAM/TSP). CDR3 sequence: CASSSGQGAGGELFF. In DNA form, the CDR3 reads TGCGCCAGCAGCTCAGGACAGGGGGCTGGCGGGGAGCTGTTTTTT. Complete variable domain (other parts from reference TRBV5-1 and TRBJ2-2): KAGVTQTPRYLIKTRGQQVTLSCSPISGHRSVSWYQQTPGQGLQFLFEYFSETQRNKGNFPGRFSGRQFSNSRSEMNVSTLELGDSALYLCASSSGQGAGGELFFGEGSRLTVL.